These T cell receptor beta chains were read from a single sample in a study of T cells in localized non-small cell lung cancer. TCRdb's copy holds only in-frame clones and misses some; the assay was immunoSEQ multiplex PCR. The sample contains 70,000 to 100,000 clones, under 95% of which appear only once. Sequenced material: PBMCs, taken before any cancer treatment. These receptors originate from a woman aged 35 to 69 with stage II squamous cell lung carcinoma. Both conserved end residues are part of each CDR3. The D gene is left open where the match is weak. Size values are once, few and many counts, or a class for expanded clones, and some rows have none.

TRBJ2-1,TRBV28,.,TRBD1,CASSTIGTGRNNEQFF,TGTGCCAGCAGCACTATCGGGACAGGTCGTAACAATGAGCAGTTCTTC
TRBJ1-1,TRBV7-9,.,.,CASSLRTTEAFF,TGTGCCAGCAGCCTAAGGACAACCGAAGCTTTCTTT
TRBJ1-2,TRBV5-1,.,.,CASSLANRDYGYTF,TGCGCCAGCAGCTTGGCCAACAGGGACTATGGCTACACCTTC
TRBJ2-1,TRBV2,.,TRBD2,CASSLSLPGLAGGVKFF,TGTGCCAGCAGTCTCAGCCTTCCGGGACTAGCGGGGGGGGTTAAGTTCTTC
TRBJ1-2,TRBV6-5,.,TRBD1,CASSSIGQENYGYTF,TGTGCCAGCAGTTCCATTGGACAGGAAAACTATGGCTACACCTTC
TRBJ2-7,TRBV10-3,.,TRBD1,CAISTGDSYEQYF,TGTGCCATCAGCACAGGGGACTCCTACGAGCAGTACTTC
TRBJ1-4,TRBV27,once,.,CASSFQTGPNEKLFF,TGTGCCAGCAGTTTCCAGACAGGTCCTAATGAAAAACTGTTTTTT
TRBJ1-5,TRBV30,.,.,CAWSHSSSYQPQHF,TGTGCCTGGAGTCACTCTAGTTCCTATCAGCCCCAGCATTTT
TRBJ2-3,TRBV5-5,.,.,CASSLEWGRKDTQYF,TGTGCCAGCAGCTTGGAGTGGGGGCGGAAAGATACGCAGTATTTT
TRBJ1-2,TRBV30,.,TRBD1,CAWGTGVGNYGYTF,TGTGCCTGGGGGACAGGGGTAGGAAACTATGGCTACACCTTC
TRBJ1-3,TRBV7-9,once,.,CASSPTWDKGNTIYF,TGTGCCAGCAGCCCCACCTGGGACAAAGGAAACACCATATATTTT
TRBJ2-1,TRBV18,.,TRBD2,CASSRNTLAGMGSSYNEQFF,TGTGCCAGCTCACGCAATACGTTAGCGGGGATGGGGAGCTCCTACAATGAGCAGTTCTTC
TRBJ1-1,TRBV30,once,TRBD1,CAWTRQGLWAAFF,TGTGCCTGGACAAGACAGGGGTTGTGGGCAGCTTTCTTT
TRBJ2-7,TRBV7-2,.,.,CASSFGGSYEQYF,TGTGCCAGCAGCTTCGGGGGCTCCTACGAGCAGTACTTC
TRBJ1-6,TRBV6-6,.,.,CASSYVGNSPLHF,TGTGCCAGCAGTTACGTGGGTAATTCACCCCTCCACTTT
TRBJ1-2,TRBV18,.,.,CASSPRGATETYYGYTF,TGTGCCAGCTCACCACGGGGGGCCACCGAGACTTACTATGGCTACACCTTC
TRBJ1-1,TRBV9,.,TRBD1,CASSVSPRGHGTEAFF,TGTGCCAGCAGCGTATCCCCCAGGGGGCATGGCACTGAAGCTTTCTTT
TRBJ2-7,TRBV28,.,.,CASSLGRSSYEQYF,TGTGCCAGCAGTCTAGGGAGGAGCTCCTACGAGCAGTACTTC
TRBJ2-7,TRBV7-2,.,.,CASSLGRYEQYF,TGTGCCAGCAGCTTAGGGAGGTACGAGCAGTACTTC
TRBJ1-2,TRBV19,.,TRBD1,CASSKEDRAYGYTF,TGTGCCAGTAGTAAAGAGGACAGGGCCTATGGCTACACCTTC
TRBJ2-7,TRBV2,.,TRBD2,CAARDYSYEQYF,TGTGCCGCTCGGGACTACTCCTACGAGCAGTACTTC
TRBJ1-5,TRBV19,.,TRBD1,CASSPQGGGQPQHF,TGTGCCAGTAGCCCTCAGGGGGGAGGGCAGCCCCAGCATTTT
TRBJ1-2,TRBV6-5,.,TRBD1,CASSQQGGANYGYTF,TGTGCCAGCAGCCAACAGGGGGGGGCTAACTATGGCTACACCTTC
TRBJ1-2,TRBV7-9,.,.,CASSLGANYGYTF,TGTGCCAGCAGCTTAGGCGCTAACTATGGCTACACCTTC
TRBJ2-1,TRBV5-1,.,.,CASSLGPYNEQFF,TGCGCCAGCAGCTTGGGGCCCTACAATGAGCAGTTCTTC
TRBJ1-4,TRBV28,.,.,CASSPISTNEKLFF,TGTGCCAGCAGCCCGATCTCAACTAATGAAAAACTGTTTTTT
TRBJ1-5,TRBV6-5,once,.,CASKNSGGINQPQHF,TGTGCCAGCAAAAACTCCGGGGGGATTAATCAGCCCCAGCATTTT
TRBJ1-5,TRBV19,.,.,CASSSSDAQPQHF,TGTGCCAGTAGTAGTTCGGACGCTCAGCCCCAGCATTTT
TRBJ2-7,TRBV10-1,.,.,CASSESGANEQYF,TGCGCCAGCAGTGAGTCAGGGGCCAACGAGCAGTACTTC
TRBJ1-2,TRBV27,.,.,CASSGISGSGYTF,TGTGCCAGCAGCGGGATATCAGGGTCTGGCTACACCTTC
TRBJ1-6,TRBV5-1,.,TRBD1,CASSLGDRGNSPLHF,TGCGCCAGCAGCCTCGGGGACAGGGGAAATTCACCCCTCCACTTT
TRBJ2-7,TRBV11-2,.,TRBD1,CASSFADNTGVDEQYF,TGTGCCAGCAGCTTTGCCGATAATACAGGGGTTGACGAGCAGTACTTC